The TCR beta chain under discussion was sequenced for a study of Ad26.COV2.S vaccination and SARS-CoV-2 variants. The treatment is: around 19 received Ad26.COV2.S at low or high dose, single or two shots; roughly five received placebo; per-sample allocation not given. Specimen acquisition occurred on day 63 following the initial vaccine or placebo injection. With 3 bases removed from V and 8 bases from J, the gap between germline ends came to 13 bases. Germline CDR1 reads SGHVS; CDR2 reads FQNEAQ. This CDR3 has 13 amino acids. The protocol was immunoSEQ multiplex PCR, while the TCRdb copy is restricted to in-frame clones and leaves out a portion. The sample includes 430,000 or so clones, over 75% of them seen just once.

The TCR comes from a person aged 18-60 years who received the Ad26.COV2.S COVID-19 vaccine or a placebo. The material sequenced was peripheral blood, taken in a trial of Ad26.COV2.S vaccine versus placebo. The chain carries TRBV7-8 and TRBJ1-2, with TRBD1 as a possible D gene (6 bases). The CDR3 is CASSFGGPEGYTF. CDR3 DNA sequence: TGTGCCAGCAGCTTTGGGGGGCCGGAGGGCTACACCTTC.